This entry lists 31 T cell receptor beta chains sequenced from one sample in a study of T-cell memory formation after mild COVID-19. TCRdb processed the 5' RACE reads anew with MiXCR; each CDR3 protein has one entry. This sample has approximately 480,000 distinct CDR3 sequences, with over 15% found just once. What was sequenced was PBMCs or a T cell subset sorted from them (not recorded which). The source is an adult woman who had mild COVID-19 (a few samples of this study predate the infection). Cell type and time point are not known.

This clonotype was seen a few times. The chain uses TRBV18 and TRBJ2-7; D could derive from TRBD1 or TRBD2 (5 bases each). From germline, CDR1 is KGHSH and CDR2 LQKENI. Trimming shortened V by 5 bases and J by 7 bases, and 21 bases separated the two germline ends. The CDR3 covers 15 residues. DNA of the CDR3: TGTGCCAGCTCATCAAGAGGGGCCCGATTAGGAGAGCAGTACTTC. Amino acid sequence: CASSSRGARLGEQYF.

The V and J genes are TRBV24-1 and TRBJ2-1, with TRBD2 as a possible D gene (6 bases). CDR1 is KGHDR, CDR2 SFDVKD, per germline. This CDR3 has 19 amino acids. Trimming cost V 4 bases and J 4 bases, with 25 bases left between them. The CDR3 region is CATSDPGTPVGRGYNEQFF. CDR3 coding DNA: TGTGCCACCAGTGACCCCGGGACTCCAGTAGGGAGAGGGTACAATGAGCAGTTCTTC.

The rearrangement uses TRBV7-2 and TRBJ2-3; 7 bases agree with TRBD2. The germline CDR1 and CDR2 sequences are SGHTA and FQGNSA. This CDR3 comprises 15 residues. V was clipped by 4 bases and J by 2 bases; unmatched bases: 6. CDR3 protein: CASSYSGTNTDTQYF. The CDR3, as DNA: TGTGCCAGCAGCTACTCCGGGACTAACACAGATACGCAGTATTTT. The full variable domain, rest sourced from reference TRBV7-2 and TRBJ2-3, is GAGVSQSPSNKVTEKGKDVELRCDPISGHTALYWYRQSLGQGLEFLIYFQGNSAPDKSGLPSDRFSAERTGGSVSTLTIQRTQQEDSAVYLCASSYSGTNTDTQYFGPGTRLTVL.

The rearrangement links TRBV6-6 to TRBJ2-1; no reliable D call. This CDR3 contains 13 residues. V was shortened by 8 bases and J by 6 bases, with 14 bases between the two germline ends. From germline, CDR1 is MNHNY and CDR2 SVGAGI (reference sequence). The DNA for the CDR3 is TGTGCCAGCGGCCTGAGACCCGTCAATGAGCAGTTCTTC. It yields the protein CASGLRPVNEQFF.

V gene TRBV7-6 combines with J gene TRBJ2-7, with 9 bases fitting TRBD1. The germline V gene encodes CDR1 SGHVS and CDR2 FNYEAQ. This CDR3 region has 15 residues. V was pared by 4 bases and J by 1 base, with 5 bases of the junction left unmatched. The CDR3 sequence: CASSWSGTGSYEQYF. The CDR3, as DNA: TGTGCCAGCAGCTGGAGCGGGACAGGGTCCTACGAGCAGTACTTC.

The table lists this clonotype with a few counts. The rearrangement uses TRBV7-9 and TRBJ1-2; 9 nucleotides line up with TRBD1. The length of the CDR3 is 14 residues. Unmatched junction bases numbered 4, after V lost 5 bases and J lost 3 bases. Germline V gene sequence: CDR1 SEHNR, CDR2 FQNEAQ (reference sequence). In DNA, the CDR3 is TGTGCCAGCAGCGGGGGACAGGGTGACTATGGCTACACCTTC. Translation gives CASSGGQGDYGYTF.

A few counts support this clonotype. This chain links TRBV7-2 with TRBJ2-1; the D gene is possibly TRBD1 (5 bases). This CDR3 contains 14 residues. Trimming left V 3 bases short and J 0 bases short, with 6 bases between. Germline-derived CDR1 and CDR2 are SGHTA and FQGNSA. The CDR3 DNA sequence: TGTGCCAGCAGCTTTGACAGCTCCTACAATGAGCAGTTCTTC. Translated, it gives CASSFDSSYNEQFF.

This clonotype has just a few counts. This chain connects TRBV5-1 to TRBJ2-1, with 10 positions matching TRBD2. This CDR3 contains 16 residues. Germline V gives CDR1 SGHRS, CDR2 YFSETQ. Trimming at V came to 2 bases and at J to 10 bases, leaving 12 bases not matched to a gene. The CDR3 nucleotides are TGCGCCAGCAGCTTCAGTCAGCGGGGGGGCCTCGGGGAGCAGTTCTTC. Encoded protein: CASSFSQRGGLGEQFF.

The chain recombines TRBV6-6 with TRBJ1-4; 12 bases line up with TRBD1. The CDR3 spans 17 residues. CDR1 is MNHNY, CDR2 SVGAGI, per germline (reference sequence). V trimming: 2 bases; J trimming: 6 bases; junction bases outside the gene matches: 7. CDR3: CASSYVPGQGADEKLFF. CDR3 DNA: TGTGCCAGCAGTTACGTCCCGGGACAGGGGGCGGATGAAAAACTGTTTTTT.

A few counts support this clonotype. CDR3 sequence (DNA): TGTGCCAGCAGTCGGGACGGACCTAATGAAAAACTGTTTTTT. It is translated as CASSRDGPNEKLFF. The rearrangement links TRBV12-3 or TRBV12-4 to TRBJ1-4, with TRBD1 as a possible D gene (5 bases). The CDR3 runs to 14 residues. With 5 bases removed from V and 3 bases from J, the gap between germline ends came to 10 bases.

CDR3 loop: CASSLVRKYGYTF. For the CDR3, the DNA is TGTGCCAGCAGCTTGGTCCGGAAATATGGCTACACCTTC. V usage is TRBV5-5 and J usage is TRBJ1-2; no firm D call. This CDR3 contains 13 residues. V was shortened by 0 bases and J by 5 bases, with 8 bases between the two germline ends. CDR1 SGHKS and CDR2 YYEKEE come from the germline V gene (reference sequence).

This clonotype was recorded a few times. V and J are TRBV4-3 and TRBJ2-2; no clear D gene. CDR3 length: 12 amino acids. Between the trimmed V and J ends, which lost 2 bases and 7 bases, there was a span of 5 bases. The germline CDR1 and CDR2 sequences are LGHNA and YSLEER. CDR3 sequence (DNA): TGCGCCAGCAGCCAAAGAAACGGGGAGCTGTTTTTT. Its protein product is CASSQRNGELFF.

The chain uses TRBV27 and TRBJ2-1, with unresolved D. This CDR3 comprises 16 residues. CDR1 is MNHEY and CDR2 is SMNVEV in the germline V gene (reference sequence). V lost 1 base and J lost 0, with 10 bases in between. CDR3 in amino acids: CASSLWLSSSYNEQFF. The CDR3 bases are TGTGCCAGCAGTTTATGGCTATCCAGCTCCTACAATGAGCAGTTCTTC.

This clonotype was counted between two and nine times. The V gene is TRBV12-3 or TRBV12-4, the J gene TRBJ1-1, with D unclear. The CDR3 is 12 residues long. The ends were cut back, 0 bases at V and 7 bases at J, with 6 bases in the middle. The DNA for the CDR3 is TGTGCCAGCAGTTTAGCGGCCTATGAAGCTTTCTTT. Translating it yields CASSLAAYEAFF.

The DNA for the CDR3 is TGTGCCAGTAGTCTCTACCTCCATGGGGACGGGGCTTTCTTT. The encoded protein is CASSLYLHGDGAFF. V is TRBV19 and J is TRBJ1-1; possibly TRBD1 for D (5 bases). Trimming took off 5 bases at V and 11 bases at J, with 21 bases between the two ends. This CDR3 spans 14 amino acids. Germline CDR1 LNHDA, CDR2 SQIVND (reference sequence). The full variable domain, completed using reference TRBV19 and TRBJ1-1, is DGGITQSPKYLFRKEGQNVTLSCEQNLNHDAMYWYRQDPGQGLRLIYYSQIVNDFQKGDIAEGYSVSREKKESFPLTVTSAQKNPTAFYLCASSLYLHGDGAFFGQGTRLTVV.

The table lists this clonotype with a few counts. The genes are TRBV7-9 and TRBJ2-3; D unclear. The CDR3 has 13 residues. V was pared by 3 bases and J by 4 bases, with 8 bases between. The germline V gene has CDR1 SEHNR and CDR2 FQNEAQ (reference sequence). DNA of the CDR3: TGTGCCAGCAGCTTGGACCCACCAGATACGCAGTATTTT. Encoded protein: CASSLDPPDTQYF.

The chain carries TRBV7-2 and TRBJ1-2; D ambiguous. V dropped 3 bases and J dropped 3 bases, with 2 bases sitting between them. This CDR3 spans 11 amino acids. Germline CDR1 and CDR2: SGHTA and FQGNSA. CDR3 DNA: TGTGCCAGCAGCTTTGACTATGGCTACACCTTC. It translates to CASSFDYGYTF.

This clonotype has just a few counts. The V gene is TRBV20-1, the J gene TRBJ1-4; no clear D. The CDR3 length is 13 residues. V lost 3 bases and J lost 4, with 9 bases in between. CDR1 is DFQATT, CDR2 SNEGSKA, per germline (reference sequence). Here the CDR3 reads CSASRVYNEKLFF. The CDR3 DNA is TGCAGTGCTAGTAGAGTCTATAATGAAAAACTGTTTTTT.

This rearrangement joins TRBV5-1 to TRBJ2-3; 7 positions agree with TRBD1. J gave up 1 base and V 4 bases, and 6 bases lay outside the gene matches. The CDR3 is 15 amino acids. Per germline, CDR1 SGHRS and CDR2 YFSETQ. CDR3 coding DNA: TGCGCCAGCAGCCCGATGGGGACAGGCACAGATACGCAGTATTTT. Translating gives CASSPMGTGTDTQYF. The variable domain in full, with the rest retrieved from reference TRBV5-1 and TRBJ2-3, is KAGVTQTPRYLIKTRGQQVTLSCSPISGHRSVSWYQQTPGQGLQFLFEYFSETQRNKGNFPGRFSGRQFSNSRSEMNVSTLELGDSALYLCASSPMGTGTDTQYFGPGTRLTVL.

The chain combines TRBV5-1 with TRBJ1-4; D is undetermined. CDR3 size: 15 residues. From germline, CDR1 is SGHRS and CDR2 YFSETQ. Trimming took 5 bases from V and 0 from J, leaving 11 bases between them. CDR3 bases: TGCGCCAGCAGGTTAGGGAGCGCAACTAATGAAAAACTGTTTTTT. It yields the protein CASRLGSATNEKLFF.

The J gene is TRBJ2-7, the V gene TRBV18; TRBD2 might be the D (6 bases). V was trimmed by 3 bases and J by 3 bases, leaving 12 bases between them. The germline gives CDR1 KGHSH, CDR2 LQKENI. The CDR3 spans 14 residues. The CDR3 DNA sequence: TGTGCCAGCTCACCGCCATGGGGGGTCTACGAGCAGTACTTC. Protein: CASSPPWGVYEQYF.

The rearrangement uses TRBV7-3 and TRBJ2-1; 8 positions match TRBD1. Per the germline V gene, CDR1 is SGHTA and CDR2 is FQGTGA. V shed 1 base and J 11 bases; nucleotides not matched to a gene: 10. This CDR3 region has 15 residues. CDR3 sequence: CASSLSGQGPSQQFF. The CDR3 DNA reads as TGTGCCAGCAGCTTAAGCGGACAGGGCCCTTCTCAGCAGTTCTTC.

This chain joins TRBV4-1 and TRBJ1-5; unclear D gene. Trimming took off 1 base at V and 0 bases at J, with 7 bases between the two ends. Germline CDR1 is MGHRA and CDR2 is YSYEKL. This CDR3 spans 15 amino acids. The DNA of the CDR3 is TGCGCCAGCAGCCAAGTTGCGCCTAGCAATCAGCCCCAGCATTTT. Translated: CASSQVAPSNQPQHF.

The chain has TRBV20-1 and TRBJ2-7; 8 bases are a match to TRBD2. Trimming took 6 bases from V and 2 from J; bases not matched to a gene: 9. CDR1 is DFQATT and CDR2 is SNEGSKA in the germline V gene (reference sequence). The CDR3 contains 14 residues. The CDR3 reads CSAVGGVDPYEQYF. CDR3 coding DNA: TGCAGTGCCGTCGGGGGGGTGGACCCCTACGAGCAGTACTTC.

This clonotype was counted a few times. The genes are TRBV21-1 and TRBJ2-1. TRBV21-1 is an annotated pseudogene. The CDR3 consists of 11 residues. The CDR3 DNA follows: TGTGCCAGCCCTACCCGATTTGAGCAGTTCTTC. Its protein product is CASPTRFEQFF.

The chain has TRBV11-2 and TRBJ2-1; TRBD1 is a possible D gene (6 bases). The length of the CDR3 is 16 residues. Germline CDR1 and CDR2: SGHAT and FQNNGV. Trimming removed 0 bases at V and 6 bases at J, with 15 bases between. The CDR3 sequence: CASSLERWQGSNEQFF. The DNA for the CDR3 is TGTGCCAGCAGCTTAGAGAGGTGGCAGGGGAGCAATGAGCAGTTCTTC.

The chain couples TRBV12-3 or TRBV12-4 to TRBJ1-1; D unclear. The CDR3 is 14 amino acids. V was cut by 8 bases and J by 0 bases, with 13 bases left in between. The DNA of the CDR3 is TGTGCCAGCGCCTACCAGGCGATGAACACTGAAGCTTTCTTT. It translates to CASAYQAMNTEAFF.

In its sample, this clonotype was seen many times. The chain combines TRBV5-1 with TRBJ2-5, with TRBD2 as a possible D gene (6 bases). V lost 0 bases and J lost 5, with 14 bases in between. CDR3 length: 15 amino acids. The germline V gene encodes CDR1 SGHRS and CDR2 YFSETQ. For the CDR3, the DNA is TGCGCCAGCAGCTTGGAGGCGTCCCGGGGGGAGACCCAGTACTTC. This gives the protein CASSLEASRGETQYF. The whole variable domain, remainder taken from reference TRBV5-1 and TRBJ2-5, is KAGVTQTPRYLIKTRGQQVTLSCSPISGHRSVSWYQQTPGQGLQFLFEYFSETQRNKGNFPGRFSGRQFSNSRSEMNVSTLELGDSALYLCASSLEASRGETQYFGPGTRLLVL.

This clonotype was seen more than once but under ten times. The gene calls are TRBV2 and TRBJ1-1; 9 bases agree with TRBD1. Trimming at V came to 8 bases and at J to 1 base, leaving 5 bases not matched to a gene. This CDR3 contains 14 residues. Per the germline V gene, CDR1 is SNHLY and CDR2 is FYNNEI. CDR3 protein: CASGTGRSNTEAFF. As DNA, the CDR3 is TGTGCCAGCGGGACAGGGAGGTCGAACACTGAAGCTTTCTTT. Filled out from reference TRBV2 and TRBJ1-1, the complete variable domain reads EPEVTQTPSHQVTQMGQEVILRCVPISNHLYFYWYRQILGQKVEFLVSFYNNEISEKSEIFDDQFSVERPDGSNFTLKIRSTKLEDSAMYFCASGTGRSNTEAFFGQGTRLTVV.

This clonotype was observed many times. This chain joins TRBV6-5 and TRBJ2-7; 8 bases are shared with TRBD2. Trimming took 7 bases from V and 2 from J; bases not matched to a gene: 1. The CDR3 is 12 residues long. Germline CDR1 reads MNHEY; CDR2 reads SVGAGI. The CDR3 region is CASTSGPYEQYF. CDR3 nucleotides: TGTGCCAGCACTAGCGGGCCCTACGAGCAGTACTTC.

The gene calls are TRBV7-3 and TRBJ1-4; no firm D call. Germline V CDR1 and CDR2: SGHTA, FQGTGA. Trimming took 1 base from V and 0 from J, leaving 6 bases between them. The CDR3 consists of 15 residues. The CDR3 spells CASSLNGATNEKLFF. CDR3 nucleotide sequence: TGTGCCAGCAGCTTAAACGGGGCAACTAATGAAAAACTGTTTTTT. The full variable domain, with the rest looked up from reference TRBV7-3 and TRBJ1-4, is GAGVSQTPSNKVTEKGKYVELRCDPISGHTALYWYRQSLGQGPEFLIYFQGTGAADDSGLPNDRFFAVRPEGSVSTLKIQRTERGDSAVYLCASSLNGATNEKLFFGSGTQLSVL.